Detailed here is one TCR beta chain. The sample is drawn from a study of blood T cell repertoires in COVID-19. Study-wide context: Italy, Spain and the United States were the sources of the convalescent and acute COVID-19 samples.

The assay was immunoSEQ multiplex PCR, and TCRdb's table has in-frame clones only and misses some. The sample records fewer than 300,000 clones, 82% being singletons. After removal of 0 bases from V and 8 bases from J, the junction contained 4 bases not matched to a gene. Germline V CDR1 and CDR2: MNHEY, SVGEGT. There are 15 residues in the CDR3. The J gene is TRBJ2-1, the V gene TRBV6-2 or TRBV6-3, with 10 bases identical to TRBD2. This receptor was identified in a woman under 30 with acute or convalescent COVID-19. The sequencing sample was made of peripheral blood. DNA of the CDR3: TGTGCCAGCAGTTACTCAGCGGGAGGGCCTGATGAGCAGTTCTTC. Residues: CASSYSAGGPDEQFF.